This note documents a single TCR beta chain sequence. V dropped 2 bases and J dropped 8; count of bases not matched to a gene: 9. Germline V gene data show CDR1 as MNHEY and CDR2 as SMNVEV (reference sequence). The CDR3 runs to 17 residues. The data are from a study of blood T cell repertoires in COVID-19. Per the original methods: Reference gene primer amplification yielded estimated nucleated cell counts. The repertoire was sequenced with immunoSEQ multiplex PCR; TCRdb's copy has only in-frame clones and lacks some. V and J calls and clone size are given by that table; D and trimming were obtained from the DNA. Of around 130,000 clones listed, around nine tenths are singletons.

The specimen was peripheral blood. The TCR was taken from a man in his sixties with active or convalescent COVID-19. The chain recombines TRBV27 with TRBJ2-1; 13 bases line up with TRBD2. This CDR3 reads CASSLPKLAGGPDEQFF. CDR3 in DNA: TGTGCCAGCAGTTTACCCAAACTAGCGGGAGGGCCCGATGAGCAGTTCTTC.